By share of the sample, the clone carrying this TCR beta chain is medium-sized. The antigen remains unidentified. V lost 0 bases, J lost 8 bases, and 11 bases stayed unmatched. The CDR3 runs 19 residues. CDR1 and CDR2 (germline): LGHNA, YNFKEQ. The sample is drawn from a study of graft-versus-host responses after intestinal transplantation. Background on the study: Multivisceral, liver-intestinal, or isolated intestinal transplants were received by the recipients. Induction with anti-thymocyte globulin, then tacrolimus and steroids for around three years, was given to all recipients.

Intraepithelial and lamina propria lymphocytes were freed from processed graft tissue. General observations from the study: Ileal or blood samples showed some GvH clones first, and such clones were also found in recipient marrow.

The assay was immunoSEQ multiplex PCR, and TCRdb's table has in-frame clones only and misses some. The data contain just under 20,000 clones, about 65% of them singletons. V and J are TRBV4-2 and TRBJ2-1; TRBD2 matches at 15 bases. The TCR was taken from a human patient who received an intestinal transplant, so some T cells may come from the graft donor. The sample in question was ileum tissue, obtained approximately 3 weeks after intestinal transplant. The CDR3 DNA reads as TGTGCCAGCAGCCAAGATGGGACTAGCGGGGGGCTCCTATGGGATGAGCAGTTCTTC. Its translation is CASSQDGTSGGLLWDEQFF.